The 28 T cell receptor beta chains below come from one sample, sequenced in a study of cytomegalovirus exposure and HLA in healthy donors. In the PCR, 60 Vbeta and 13 Jbeta primers were used. Data came from immunoSEQ multiplex PCR; TCRdb stores just in-frame clones and leaves some out. The sample holds about 110,000 clones, around three quarters seen once. Sequenced material: PBMCs. The receptor source for this set is a young woman in good health and CMV-seronegative.

The rearrangement joins TRBV7-3 to TRBJ1-1, with D possibly being TRBD1 (5 bases). Germline V CDR1 and CDR2: SGHTA, FQGTGA. V was cut by 5 bases and J by 1 base, with 11 bases left in between. The CDR3 length is 14 residues. CDR3 in DNA: TGTGCCAGCAGCAAAGCGGGGGGGAACACTGAAGCTTTCTTT. It translates to CASSKAGGNTEAFF.

This chain links TRBV6-6 with TRBJ1-2; TRBD1 might be the D (6 bases). The length of the CDR3 is 14 residues. Germline-derived CDR1 and CDR2 are MNHNY and SVGAGI (reference sequence). V shed 4 bases and J shed 0 bases, with 9 bases lying between them. The CDR3 spells CASSWTATNYGYTF. The DNA of the CDR3 is TGTGCCAGCAGTTGGACAGCTACTAACTATGGCTACACCTTC.

This clone was seen a single time. The V gene is TRBV5-4, the J gene TRBJ1-1; TRBD1 matches at 9 bases. The CDR3 totals 18 residues. The germline gives CDR1 SGHNT, CDR2 YYREEE (reference sequence). V gave up 3 bases and J gave up 3 bases; unmatched junction bases: 15. The CDR3 DNA sequence: TGTGCCAGCAGCTCGGGCCCGACAGGGGGGGGTACGGACACTGAAGCTTTCTTT. Translation: CASSSGPTGGGTDTEAFF.

J is TRBJ2-1 and V is TRBV6-1; D not resolved. The length of the CDR3 is 15 residues. Trimming cost V 5 bases and J 4 bases, with 15 bases left between them. Per germline, CDR1 MNHNS and CDR2 SASEGT. The CDR3 here is CASSRLVRPYNEQFF. The CDR3 coding sequence is TGTGCCAGCAGTCGACTGGTTCGGCCGTACAATGAGCAGTTCTTC.

The chain links TRBV30 to TRBJ1-2; D is unclear. Germline V CDR1 and CDR2: GTSNPN, SVGIG (reference sequence). The V end lost 2 bases, the J end lost 8 bases, and 15 bases lay between the germline ends. There are 13 residues in the CDR3. CDR3 region: CAWSTERSWGYTF. DNA for the CDR3: TGTGCCTGGAGTACTGAGAGGTCATGGGGCTACACCTTC.

The V and J genes are TRBV7-9 and TRBJ1-2, with D possibly TRBD1 on 6 matching bases. CDR1 SEHNR and CDR2 FQNEAQ come from the germline V gene (reference sequence). This CDR3 has 13 amino acids. V gave up 1 base and J gave up 7 bases, with 10 bases separating them. CDR3 region: CASSLGQTGGYTF. For the CDR3, the DNA is TGTGCCAGCAGCTTAGGGCAGACAGGTGGCTACACCTTC. Combining the CDR3 with reference TRBV7-9 and TRBJ1-2 gives the whole variable domain DTGVSQNPRHKITKRGQNVTFRCDPISEHNRLYWYRQTLGQGPEFLTYFQNEAQLEKSRLLSDRFSAERPKGSFSTLEIQRTEQGDSAMYLCASSLGQTGGYTFGSGTRLTVV.

This chain uses TRBV6-5 with TRBJ1-1; TRBD1 matches at 9 bases. Germline loops: CDR1 MNHEY, CDR2 SVGAGI. With 6 bases clipped from V and 4 bases from J, the junction kept 6 bases outside the gene matches. The CDR3 covers 14 residues. The CDR3 DNA is TGTGCCAGCAGCCAGGGACAGGGATCCACTGAAGCTTTCTTT. Protein: CASSQGQGSTEAFF.

The genes are TRBV28 and TRBJ1-6; D ambiguous. Germline V CDR1 and CDR2: MDHEN, SYDVKM. The CDR3 runs 12 residues. Trimming took off 4 bases at V and 12 bases at J, with 10 bases between the two ends. Here the CDR3 reads CASSSQLRPLHF. CDR3 DNA: TGTGCCAGCAGTTCACAACTAAGACCCCTCCACTTT.

The chain couples TRBV29-1 to TRBJ1-2, with D unresolved. The germline CDR1 and CDR2 sequences are SQVTM and ANQGSEA. V was shortened by 4 bases and J by 7 bases, with 13 bases between the two germline ends. The CDR3 has 12 residues. The CDR3 loop reads CSVVEGFGGYTF. The CDR3 DNA reads TGCAGCGTTGTTGAGGGTTTTGGTGGCTACACCTTC.

The V and J genes are TRBV27 and TRBJ2-1; no reliable D call. Trimming stripped 5 bases from V and 5 bases from J, with 10 bases between. The CDR3 has 13 residues. CDR1 is MNHEY, CDR2 SMNVEV, per germline (reference sequence). CDR3 in amino acids: CASSRKQNNEQFF. The DNA for the CDR3 is TGTGCCAGCAGTCGAAAACAGAACAATGAGCAGTTCTTC.

This sequence joins TRBV4-2 and TRBJ1-4; TRBD1 aligns across 12 bases. Trimming removed 0 bases from V and 7 bases from J; junction bases left unmatched: 3. The CDR3 is 16 amino acids. Germline V lookup: CDR1 LGHNA, CDR2 YNFKEQ. In DNA form, the CDR3 reads TGTGCCAGCAGCCAAGACGGGACAGGGGGCAGTGAAAAACTGTTTTTT. Amino acid sequence: CASSQDGTGGSEKLFF.

This clone was seen only a few times. The chain recombines TRBV2 with TRBJ2-7; no reliable D call. Trimming stripped 4 bases from V and 5 bases from J, with 6 bases between. In germline, CDR1 is SNHLY, CDR2 FYNNEI. The CDR3 consists of 11 residues. CDR3 region: CASSVRNEQYF. The CDR3 DNA sequence: TGTGCCAGCAGTGTGCGTAACGAGCAGTACTTC.

The chain joins TRBV7-9 to TRBJ1-4, with D perhaps TRBD1 (6 bases). This CDR3 has 16 amino acids. Trimming took off 8 bases at V and 0 bases at J, with 16 bases between the two ends. Germline CDR1 SEHNR, CDR2 FQNEAQ (reference sequence). The CDR3 nucleotides read TGTGCCAGCTCCGAGGGGGTAGTGGCAACTAATGAAAAACTGTTTTTT. Its translation is CASSEGVVATNEKLFF.

The gene calls are TRBV6-1 and TRBJ2-1; TRBD2 agrees at 15 bases. CDR3 length: 16 amino acids. Per the germline V gene, CDR1 is MNHNS and CDR2 is SASEGT. Trimming cost V 4 bases and J 4 bases; bases outside gene matches: 2. CDR3 sequence: CASSAGTSGGYNEQFF. CDR3 bases: TGTGCCAGCAGTGCGGGGACTAGCGGGGGGTACAATGAGCAGTTCTTC.

The genes are TRBV9 and TRBJ2-3; weak D call: TRBD1 (5 bases). CDR1 SGDLS and CDR2 YYNGEE come from the germline V gene. This CDR3 comprises 14 residues. V was pared by 0 bases and J by 2 bases, with 7 bases between. The CDR3 DNA sequence: TGTGCCAGCAGCGTAGAAGGGGCCACAGATACGCAGTATTTT. Its translation: CASSVEGATDTQYF.

This clone was observed a few times. V is TRBV5-4 and J is TRBJ2-3, with D perhaps matching TRBD1 (6 bases). The CDR3 consists of 17 residues. V was cut by 4 bases and J by 3 bases, with 21 bases left in between. In germline, CDR1 is SGHNT, CDR2 YYREEE (reference sequence). Here the CDR3 DNA reads TGTGCCAGCAGCAGTGAACAGGGTATGAGGGAGACAGATACGCAGTATTTT. Residues: CASSSEQGMRETDTQYF.

This chain uses TRBV28 with TRBJ2-1; 8 nucleotides align to TRBD2. In germline, CDR1 is MDHEN, CDR2 SYDVKM. This CDR3 comprises 14 residues. V shed 4 bases, J shed 10 bases, and the junction held 9 bases outside the gene matches. CDR3 amino acids: CASSSPGLGNEQFF. CDR3 nucleotide sequence: TGTGCCAGCAGTTCCCCGGGACTAGGAAACGAGCAGTTCTTC.

J is TRBJ1-5 and V is TRBV6-5; the match to TRBD1 covers 9 bases. Germline loops: CDR1 MNHEY, CDR2 SVGAGI. The CDR3 sequence is 14 residues long. After removal of 6 bases from V and 6 bases from J, the junction contained 6 bases not matched to a gene. The CDR3 nucleotides are TGTGCCAGCAGCCTGGGACAGGGAGTTCAGCCCCAGCATTTT. It yields the protein CASSLGQGVQPQHF.

V is TRBV4-2 and J is TRBJ1-4; perhaps TRBD1 as D (5 bases). Germline assignment: CDR1 LGHNA and CDR2 YNFKEQ. V was cut by 4 bases and J by 8 bases, with 20 bases left in between. This CDR3 is 16 amino acids long. The CDR3 nucleotides read TGTGCCAGCAGCCCCTTTTCAGGGCTCACCGGAGAAAAACTGTTTTTT. This sequence encodes CASSPFSGLTGEKLFF.

V usage is TRBV25-1 and J usage is TRBJ2-7; tentatively, D is TRBD1 (5 bases). The CDR3 extends over 14 amino acids. V gave up 6 bases and J gave up 2 bases, with 14 bases separating them. CDR1 and CDR2 from the germline V gene are MGHDK and SYGVNS. The CDR3 reads CASSRPDKAYEQYV. CDR3 nucleotides: TGTGCCAGCAGCCGACCGGACAAAGCCTACGAGCAGTACGTC.

V is TRBV29-1 and J is TRBJ1-2, with 8 positions matching TRBD1. The trim removed 7 bases at V and 4 bases at J, leaving 8 bases unmatched. CDR3 size: 13 residues. Germline values: CDR1 SQVTM, CDR2 ANQGSEA. CDR3 protein: CSDSDRVGYGYTF. The DNA for the CDR3 is TGCAGCGATTCGGACAGGGTAGGCTATGGCTACACCTTC.

For this clone: The same CDR3 arises from other DNA sequences in this sample as well. The chain employs TRBV7-9 and TRBJ1-1; the match to TRBD1 covers 7 bases. V was pared by 5 bases and J by 1 base, with 4 bases of the junction left unmatched. Germline V CDR1 and CDR2: SEHNR, FQNEAQ (reference sequence). The CDR3 consists of 14 residues. DNA of the CDR3: TGTGCCAGCAGCCGTCGACAGGGGAACACTGAAGCTTTCTTT. It codes for CASSRRQGNTEAFF.

The chain has TRBV6-5 and TRBJ2-5; TRBD2 is a possible D gene (7 bases). Germline CDR1 MNHEY, CDR2 SVGAGI. CDR3 size: 15 residues. V was shortened by 2 bases and J by 2 bases, with 12 bases between the two germline ends. CDR3 protein: CASSYAGAFQETQYF. The CDR3, as DNA: TGTGCCAGCAGTTACGCGGGGGCCTTTCAAGAGACCCAGTACTTC.

The rearrangement joins TRBV5-1 to TRBJ2-3; 8 bases are a match to TRBD1. CDR3 length equals 16 residues. Trimming at V came to 0 bases and at J to 4 bases, leaving 7 bases not matched to a gene. Germline V lookup: CDR1 SGHRS, CDR2 YFSETQ. The CDR3 is CASSLASGGGSDTQYF. The CDR3 bases are TGCGCCAGCAGCTTGGCCTCAGGGGGCGGGTCAGATACGCAGTATTTT.

The chain employs TRBV7-6 and TRBJ2-2; the match to TRBD2 covers 8 bases. Germline CDR1 SGHVS, CDR2 FNYEAQ. J was trimmed by 5 bases and V by 5 bases; bases with no gene match: 7. This CDR3 is 15 amino acids long. The CDR3 sequence: CASSEPGTRTGELFF. CDR3 coding DNA: TGTGCCAGCAGCGAGCCGGGGACTAGAACCGGGGAGCTGTTTTTT. The full variable domain, its missing parts supplied by reference TRBV7-6 and TRBJ2-2, is GAGVSQSPRYKVTKRGQDVALRCDPISGHVSLYWYRQALGQGPEFLTYFNYEAQQDKSGLPNDRFSAERPEGSISTLTIQRTEQRDSAMYRCASSEPGTRTGELFFGEGSRLTVL.

The chain employs TRBV30 and TRBJ2-3; TRBD2 aligns across 7 bases. CDR3 length: 13 amino acids. Germline V CDR1 and CDR2: GTSNPN, SVGIG (reference sequence). With 8 bases clipped from V and 7 bases from J, the junction kept 12 bases outside the gene matches. Here the CDR3 DNA reads TGTGCCAGAACTAGCGTAGGAGCCAATACGCAGTATTTT. Translation: CARTSVGANTQYF.

CDR3 amino acids: CASSFSTGSSYEQYF. In DNA, the CDR3 is TGTGCCAGCAGCTTTTCGACAGGTAGCTCCTACGAGCAGTACTTC. The chain couples TRBV7-9 to TRBJ2-7, with D perhaps TRBD1 (6 bases). Trimming removed 3 bases at V and 0 bases at J, with 12 bases between. The CDR3 loop spans 15 amino acids. Germline V CDR1 and CDR2: SEHNR, FQNEAQ (reference sequence).

This clone was found a few times. The chain is built from TRBV4-1 and TRBJ2-7; 11 bases align to TRBD1. This CDR3 is 18 amino acids long. With V trimmed by 3 bases and J by 5 bases, 15 bases remained unmatched. Germline V gene data show CDR1 as MGHRA and CDR2 as YSYEKL. The CDR3 nucleotides are TGCGCCAGCAGCCAGACAGGTGGGGGGACAGGGGGTCGGGACGAGCAGTACTTC. It yields the protein CASSQTGGGTGGRDEQYF.